This record looks at one T cell receptor (beta chain) sequence and its context. Its antigen is as yet unknown. Sample time point: blood at routine non-recurrence follow-up after resection. Tumor, nontumor lung or frozen PBMC supplied whole RNA, sequenced without sorting. The data are from a study of spatial heterogeneity in lung cancer. Study-wide points: Ubiquitous expanded tumor TCRs surfaced in blood more at resection than they did at follow-up.

TCRdb independently ran MiXCR on the 5' RACE reads; one entry per CDR3 protein. The sample consists of more than 75,000 distinct CDR3 sequences, approximately 19% of them appearing once. Sequenced here: PBMCs, sampled at follow-up. The clonotype was recovered from a male donor with early-stage non-small cell lung cancer.

DNA of the CDR3: TGTGCCAGCAGCCAAGGAGTGGCATCTGGGGCCAACGTCCTGACTTTC. This encodes CASSQGVASGANVLTF. The V and J genes are TRBV4-2 and TRBJ2-6; D not certain. Trimming cost V 1 base and J 1 base, with 8 bases left between them. The CDR3 runs to 16 residues. CDR1 is LGHNA and CDR2 is YNFKEQ in the germline V gene.